The present TCR beta chain was sequenced within a study of cytotoxic CD8 clonotypes in ibrutinib-treated CLL. The overall study: The patient breakdown showed some eleven relapsed/refractory and some 16 treatment-naive cases, with 17 IGHV unmutated. Response samples were taken after a median roughly twelve months of treatment, range 6 to 36. Study-level findings and limits: Shared public clonotypes were rare, and on treatment they either got smaller or stayed the same.

With cryopreserved PBMCs as the source, around 1.9 micrograms of genomic DNA went to TCR beta libraries. This clone was counted between two and nine times. The antigen remains undetermined. Sequencing used immunoSEQ multiplex PCR; TCRdb keeps in-frame clones, though not all of them. This table has fewer than 75,000 clones, roughly 70% appearing once. CDR1 and CDR2 from the germline V gene are GTSNPN and SVGIG (reference sequence). This CDR3 has 13 amino acids. V trimming: 1 base; J trimming: 4 bases; junction bases outside the gene matches: 2. The rearrangement links TRBV30 to TRBJ2-3; TRBD2 matches at 7 bases. The sequence came from a human donor with chronic lymphocytic leukemia. The sample in question was PBMCs, obtained after 12 months of ibrutinib treatment. CDR3 region: CAWSAGGADTQYF. CDR3 DNA: TGTGCCTGGAGTGCGGGAGGCGCAGATACGCAGTATTTT.